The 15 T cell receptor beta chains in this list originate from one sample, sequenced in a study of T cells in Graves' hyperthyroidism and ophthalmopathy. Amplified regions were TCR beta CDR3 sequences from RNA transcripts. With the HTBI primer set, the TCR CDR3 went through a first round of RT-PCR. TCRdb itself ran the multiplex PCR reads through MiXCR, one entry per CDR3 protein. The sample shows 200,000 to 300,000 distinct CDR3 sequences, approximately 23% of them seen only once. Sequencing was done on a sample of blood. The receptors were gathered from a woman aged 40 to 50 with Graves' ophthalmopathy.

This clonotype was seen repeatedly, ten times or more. Written as DNA, the CDR3 is TGTGCCAGCAGTCTACTACAGGGTTTTCAACCCTACGAGCAGTACTTC. This gives the protein CASSLLQGFQPYEQYF. The chain uses TRBV27 and TRBJ2-7, with TRBD1 as a possible D gene (6 bases). Germline V CDR1 and CDR2: MNHEY, SMNVEV (reference sequence). The CDR3 is made up of 16 amino acids. Trimming stripped 5 bases from V and 2 bases from J, with 19 bases between.

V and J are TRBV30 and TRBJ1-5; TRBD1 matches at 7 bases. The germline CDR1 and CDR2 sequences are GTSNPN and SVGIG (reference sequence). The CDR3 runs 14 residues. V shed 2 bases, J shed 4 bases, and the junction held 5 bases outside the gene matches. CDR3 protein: CAWSLGTANQPQHF. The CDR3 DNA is TGTGCCTGGAGTTTAGGGACAGCAAATCAGCCCCAGCATTTT.

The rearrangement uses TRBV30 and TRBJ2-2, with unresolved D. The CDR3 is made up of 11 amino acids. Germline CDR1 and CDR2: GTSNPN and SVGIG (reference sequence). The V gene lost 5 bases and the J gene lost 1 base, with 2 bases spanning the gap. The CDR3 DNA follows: TGTGCCTGGTTGAACACCGGGGAGCTGTTTTTT. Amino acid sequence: CAWLNTGELFF.

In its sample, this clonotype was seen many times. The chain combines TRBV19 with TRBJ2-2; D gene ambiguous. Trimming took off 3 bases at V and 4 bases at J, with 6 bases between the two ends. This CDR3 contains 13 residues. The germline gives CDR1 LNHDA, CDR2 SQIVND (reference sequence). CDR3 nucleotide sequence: TGTGCCAGTAGTATTACAGTCACCGGGGAGCTGTTTTTT. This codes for CASSITVTGELFF.

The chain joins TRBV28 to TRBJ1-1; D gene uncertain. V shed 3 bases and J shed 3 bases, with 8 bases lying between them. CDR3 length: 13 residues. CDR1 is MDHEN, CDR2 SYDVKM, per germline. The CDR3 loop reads CASSFPHHTEAFF. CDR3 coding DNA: TGTGCCAGCAGTTTCCCTCACCACACTGAAGCTTTCTTT.

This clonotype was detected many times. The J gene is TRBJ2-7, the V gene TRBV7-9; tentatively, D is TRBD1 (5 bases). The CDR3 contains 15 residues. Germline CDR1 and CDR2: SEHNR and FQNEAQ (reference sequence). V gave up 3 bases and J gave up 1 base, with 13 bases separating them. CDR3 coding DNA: TGTGCCAGCAGCTTGAGTCCAGGGCATTCCTACGAGCAGTACTTC. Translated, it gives CASSLSPGHSYEQYF. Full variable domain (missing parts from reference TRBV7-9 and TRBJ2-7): DTGVSQNPRHKITKRGQNVTFRCDPISEHNRLYWYRQTLGQGPEFLTYFQNEAQLEKSRLLSDRFSAERPKGSFSTLEIQRTEQGDSAMYLCASSLSPGHSYEQYFGPGTRLTVT.

The CDR3 sequence is CAISESGRAQETQYF. As DNA, the CDR3 is TGTGCCATCAGTGAAAGCGGGAGGGCTCAGGAGACCCAGTACTTC. This chain links TRBV10-3 with TRBJ2-5, with 10 nucleotides matching TRBD2. The CDR3 covers 15 residues. Germline V CDR1 and CDR2: ENHRY, SYGVKD. V lost 3 bases and J lost 5; bases outside the gene matches: 6.

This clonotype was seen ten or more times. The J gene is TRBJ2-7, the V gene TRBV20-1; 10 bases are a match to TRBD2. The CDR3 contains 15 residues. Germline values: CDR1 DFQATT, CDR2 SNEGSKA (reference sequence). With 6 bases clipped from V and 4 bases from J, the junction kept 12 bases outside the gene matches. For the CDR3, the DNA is TGCAGTGCCGCCCCGGTGGTAGCGGGAGGTTACGAGCAGTACTTC. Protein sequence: CSAAPVVAGGYEQYF.

In DNA, the CDR3 is TGTGCCAGCAGCAGAAAAAGACAGGACCAGACCCAGTACTTC. It codes for CASSRKRQDQTQYF. The chain couples TRBV7-2 to TRBJ2-5; possible D gene TRBD1, 6 bases. CDR1 is SGHTA and CDR2 is FQGNSA in the germline V gene. The CDR3 loop spans 14 amino acids. V shed 5 bases and J shed 6 bases, with 16 bases lying between them.

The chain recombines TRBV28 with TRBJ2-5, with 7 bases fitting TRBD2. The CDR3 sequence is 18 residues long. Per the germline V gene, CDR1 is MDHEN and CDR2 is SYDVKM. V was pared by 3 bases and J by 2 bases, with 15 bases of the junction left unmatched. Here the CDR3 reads CASSLDGRPKRGQETQYF. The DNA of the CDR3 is TGTGCCAGCAGTTTGGACGGGAGGCCGAAGAGAGGGCAAGAGACCCAGTACTTC.

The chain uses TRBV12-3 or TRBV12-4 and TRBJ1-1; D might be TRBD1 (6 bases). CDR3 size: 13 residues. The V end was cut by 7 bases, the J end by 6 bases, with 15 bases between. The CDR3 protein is CASTLTGTAEAFF. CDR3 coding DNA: TGTGCCAGCACCCTTACAGGGACGGCTGAAGCTTTCTTT.

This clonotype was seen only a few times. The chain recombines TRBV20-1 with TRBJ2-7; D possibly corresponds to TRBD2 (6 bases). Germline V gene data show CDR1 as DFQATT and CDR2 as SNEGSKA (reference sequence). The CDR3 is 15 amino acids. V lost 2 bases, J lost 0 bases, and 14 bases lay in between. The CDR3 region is CSARYGGTASYEQYF. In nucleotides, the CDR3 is TGCAGTGCTAGATACGGCGGGACTGCCTCCTACGAGCAGTACTTC.

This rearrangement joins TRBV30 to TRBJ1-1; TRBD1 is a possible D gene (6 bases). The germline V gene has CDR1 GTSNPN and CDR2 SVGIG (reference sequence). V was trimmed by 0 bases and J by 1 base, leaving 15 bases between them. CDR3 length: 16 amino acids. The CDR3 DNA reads TGTGCCTGGAGTGTCAGGCGGGGGACAAGGAACACTGAAGCTTTCTTT. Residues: CAWSVRRGTRNTEAFF. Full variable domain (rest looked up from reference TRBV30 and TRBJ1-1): SQTIHQWPATLVQPVGSPLSLECTVEGTSNPNLYWYRQAAGRGLQLLFYSVGIGQISSEVPQNLSASRPQDRQFILSSKKLLLSDSGFYLCAWSVRRGTRNTEAFFGQGTRLTVV.

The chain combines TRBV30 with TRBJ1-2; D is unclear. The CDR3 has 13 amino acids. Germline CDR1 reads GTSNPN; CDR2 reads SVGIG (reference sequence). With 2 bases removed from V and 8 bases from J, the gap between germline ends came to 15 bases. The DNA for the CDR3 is TGTGCCTGGAGTTTGCCAGCCCGAGGCGGCTACACCTTC. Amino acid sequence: CAWSLPARGGYTF.

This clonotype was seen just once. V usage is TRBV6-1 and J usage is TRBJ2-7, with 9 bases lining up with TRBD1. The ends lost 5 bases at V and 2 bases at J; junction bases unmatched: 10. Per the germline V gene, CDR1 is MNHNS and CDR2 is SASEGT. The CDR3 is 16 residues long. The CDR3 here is CASSPGGTGRTYEQYF. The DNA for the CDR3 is TGTGCCAGCAGTCCTGGGGGGACAGGGAGAACCTACGAGCAGTACTTC.